One sample yielded the 20 T cell receptor beta chains listed below, sequenced in a study of T-cell reconstitution after alpha-beta-depleted transplantation in children. During its preparation, the TCRbeta library received unique molecular identifiers. TCRdb re-analysed the PCR reads in MiXCR, keeping a single row per CDR3 protein. Of around 78,000 distinct CDR3 sequences in the sample, 14% were seen once. Sequencing used PBMCs, mostly from graft donor cells, obtained 180 days after TCRalphabeta/CD19-depleted stem cell transplant. All receptors come from a male patient between 2 and 15 years old who had a stem cell transplant for acute lymphoblastic leukemia, so the T cells may come from the graft donor.

V and J are TRBV5-1 and TRBJ1-4, with no clear D. V was trimmed by 4 bases and J by 3 bases, leaving 7 bases between them. CDR3 size: 13 residues. Germline V CDR1 and CDR2: SGHRS, YFSETQ. The CDR3 spells CASSRTANEKLFF. CDR3 nucleotide sequence: TGCGCCAGCAGCAGAACTGCTAATGAAAAACTGTTTTTT.

This clonotype has a handful of counts. V is TRBV4-3 and J is TRBJ2-2; tentatively, D is TRBD2 (6 bases). The V end was cut by 1 base, the J end by 8 bases, with 17 bases between. CDR1 is LGHNA, CDR2 YSLEER, per germline. The CDR3 is 16 residues long. The CDR3 sequence is CASSQVGTPFTGELFF. CDR3 DNA sequence: TGCGCCAGCAGCCAAGTCGGGACTCCTTTTACTGGGGAGCTGTTTTTT.

The rearrangement uses TRBV30 and TRBJ1-5, with D maybe TRBD1 (6 bases). Trimming stripped 1 base from V and 4 bases from J, with 17 bases between. Germline V gene lookup returns CDR1 GTSNPN and CDR2 SVGIG (reference sequence). This CDR3 has 16 residues. The CDR3 coding sequence is TGTGCCTGGAGTGGGGGGGCTCGTGGGCTTAATCAGCCCCAGCATTTT. Its protein is CAWSGGARGLNQPQHF.

The chain carries TRBV20-1 and TRBJ2-7; tentatively, D is TRBD2 (5 bases). This CDR3 region has 15 residues. The ends were cut back, 0 bases at V and 1 base at J, with 13 bases in the middle. Germline V gene sequence: CDR1 DFQATT, CDR2 SNEGSKA (reference sequence). The CDR3 region is CSARDRDKGSYEQYF. DNA of the CDR3: TGCAGTGCTAGAGATCGGGATAAAGGTTCCTACGAGCAGTACTTC.

This clonotype was found a few times. This sequence joins TRBV5-1 and TRBJ2-1; 12 nucleotides align to TRBD2. In germline, CDR1 is SGHRS, CDR2 YFSETQ. Germline trimming cut 4 bases from V and 6 bases from J; bases unmatched to any gene: 8. The CDR3 covers 16 residues. CDR3 amino acids: CASSRILAGGINEQFF. DNA for the CDR3: TGCGCCAGCAGCCGGATACTAGCGGGGGGTATCAATGAGCAGTTCTTC.

Worth noting for this clonotype: Because it lacks the conserved phenylalanine or tryptophan at the end, this CDR3 is likely a read error. The V call is TRBV4-3, the J call TRBJ2-1; a possible D gene is TRBD2 (6 bases). CDR1 is LGHNA, CDR2 YSLEER, per germline. Trimming pared 4 bases from V and 7 bases from J, leaving 20 bases between. The CDR3 runs 16 residues. DNA of the CDR3: TGCGCCAGCAGCCGGACCGGGACTCCCACGGGGAATGAGCAGTTCTTG. This gives the protein CASSRTGTPTGNEQFL.

This clonotype turned up a few times. The chain has TRBV6-1 and TRBJ1-5, with D possibly matching TRBD1 (6 bases). CDR1 is MNHNS and CDR2 is SASEGT in the germline V gene. The CDR3 consists of 13 residues. Trimming removed 5 bases from V and 9 bases from J, with 14 bases in between. The DNA for the CDR3 is TGTGCCAGCAGTCGGGACATCGGAAGGCCCCAGCATTTT. This sequence encodes CASSRDIGRPQHF.

Here the CDR3 DNA reads TGCGCCAGCAGCGACCGGGACAGGGACTATGGCTACACCTTC. Protein sequence: CASSDRDRDYGYTF. The chain combines TRBV5-1 with TRBJ1-2; 9 nucleotides align to TRBD1. CDR1 is SGHRS, CDR2 YFSETQ, per germline. V was clipped by 4 bases and J by 3 bases; unmatched bases: 4. The length of the CDR3 is 14 residues.

The chain carries TRBV28 and TRBJ1-1; 8 bases are a match to TRBD1. Unmatched junction bases numbered 4, after V lost 6 bases and J lost 1 base. The CDR3 covers 14 residues. Germline-derived CDR1 and CDR2 are MDHEN and SYDVKM. As DNA, the CDR3 is TGTGCCAGCAGCCTCGGGACAGGGAACACTGAAGCTTTCTTT. It yields the protein CASSLGTGNTEAFF.

The V and J genes are TRBV6-1 and TRBJ2-4, with a tentative D call TRBD1 (7 bases). This CDR3 spans 15 amino acids. Germline CDR1 reads MNHNS; CDR2 reads SASEGT. In DNA, the CDR3 is TGTGGGGTGGGGGGCAGGGGGAACGCCAAAAACATTCAGTACTTC. This encodes CGVGGRGNAKNIQYF.

V usage is TRBV6-2 or TRBV6-3 and J usage is TRBJ2-7, with D perhaps TRBD2 (7 bases). Germline CDR1 reads MNHEY; CDR2 reads SVGEGT. Trimming shortened V by 7 bases and J by 2 bases, and 24 bases separated the two germline ends. The CDR3 contains 17 residues. CDR3 in DNA: TGTGCCAGCACCAAGGGGGAGGGCGGAAAAGCGGCCTACGAGCAGTACTTC. As protein: CASTKGEGGKAAYEQYF.

This rearrangement joins TRBV6-5 to TRBJ2-2, with 7 bases lining up with TRBD1. This CDR3 comprises 16 residues. Trimming removed 4 bases from V and 1 base from J; junction bases left unmatched: 6. Germline V lookup: CDR1 MNHEY, CDR2 SVGAGI. CDR3 coding DNA: TGTGCCAGCAGTTTCTCCGGGACAGTGAACACCGGGGAGCTGTTTTTT. Amino acids: CASSFSGTVNTGELFF.

The chain joins TRBV7-9 to TRBJ2-1; 10 nucleotides match TRBD2. Trimming at V came to 4 bases and at J to 6 bases, leaving 6 bases not matched to a gene. Germline lookup yields CDR1 SEHNR and CDR2 FQNEAQ (reference sequence). There are 15 residues in the CDR3. This CDR3 reads CASSSRVAGGNEQFF. CDR3 nucleotides: TGTGCCAGCAGCTCCCGGGTAGCGGGGGGCAATGAGCAGTTCTTC.

This clonotype showed up many times. The chain employs TRBV7-9 and TRBJ1-5, with D possibly being TRBD1 (5 bases). The CDR3 loop spans 16 amino acids. Germline V gene data show CDR1 as SEHNR and CDR2 as FQNEAQ (reference sequence). Trimming took off 1 base at V and 0 bases at J, with 10 bases between the two ends. The CDR3 sequence is CASSLVGGVSNQPQHF. CDR3 nucleotide sequence: TGTGCCAGCAGCTTAGTGGGAGGGGTTAGCAATCAGCCCCAGCATTTT.

The chain couples TRBV7-4 to TRBJ2-1; 8 nucleotides agree with TRBD2. The germline gives CDR1 SGHVT, CDR2 SQSDAQ. This CDR3 is built from 16 residues. V dropped 1 base and J dropped 8; count of bases not matched to a gene: 10. Here the CDR3 reads CASSLVATSGYYEQFF. The CDR3, as DNA: TGTGCCAGCAGCTTAGTAGCTACTAGCGGTTACTATGAGCAGTTCTTC.

This clonotype was counted at least ten times. V usage is TRBV6-5 and J usage is TRBJ2-7; 9 nucleotides match TRBD1. With V trimmed by 2 bases and J by 2 bases, 7 bases remained unmatched. The CDR3 is made up of 16 amino acids. CDR1 and CDR2 from the germline V gene are MNHEY and SVGAGI. The CDR3 DNA reads as TGTGCCAGCAGTTACGGGACCGGGACAGGGCCCTACGAGCAGTACTTC. As protein: CASSYGTGTGPYEQYF.

CDR3 nucleotides: TGTGCCAGCAGCGTAACTAGCGGGAGGTTCGTCAATGAGCAGTTCTTC. The encoded protein is CASSVTSGRFVNEQFF. The gene calls are TRBV9 and TRBJ2-1; 12 bases map to TRBD2. The ends lost 1 base at V and 6 bases at J; junction bases unmatched: 5. The CDR3 consists of 16 residues. The germline V gene encodes CDR1 SGDLS and CDR2 YYNGEE.

The rearrangement joins TRBV20-1 to TRBJ1-5, with D possibly being TRBD1 (6 bases). CDR1 and CDR2 (germline): DFQATT, SNEGSKA (reference sequence). V was shortened by 3 bases and J by 7 bases, with 13 bases between the two germline ends. The CDR3 has 13 residues. This chain's CDR3 is CSASPTRGQPQHF. DNA for the CDR3: TGCAGTGCTAGCCCCACGAGGGGGCAGCCCCAGCATTTT.

CDR3 amino acids: CASSLNRMNTEAFF. The CDR3 DNA is TGCGCCAGCAGCTTGAACCGTATGAACACTGAAGCTTTCTTT. J is TRBJ1-1 and V is TRBV5-1; no reliable D call. Between the trimmed V and J ends, which lost 1 base and 0 bases, there was a span of 7 bases. The CDR3 extends over 14 amino acids. Looked up from germline, CDR1 is SGHRS and CDR2 is YFSETQ.

In this sample, this clonotype turned up many times. This chain connects TRBV5-1 to TRBJ1-5; tentative D call: TRBD1 (5 bases). The CDR3 is 15 residues long. The germline V and J ends were trimmed by 0 bases and 4 bases, with 11 bases remaining between them. Germline V lookup: CDR1 SGHRS, CDR2 YFSETQ. The CDR3 coding sequence is TGCGCCAGCAGCTTGGATGCAGGGCTGAATCAGCCCCAGCATTTT. Translation gives CASSLDAGLNQPQHF.